Following are 16 T cell receptor beta chains from one sample sequenced in a study of blood T cell repertoires in COVID-19. Clones were read by immunoSEQ multiplex PCR, and TCRdb kept only the in-frame ones, dropping some. The sample gives about 120,000 clones, more than 80% of which show up once; 7.5% to 10% is in the top ten. Input material: peripheral blood. The source of these receptors is a woman aged 40 to 50 with acute or convalescent COVID-19.

The chain links TRBV2 to TRBJ1-1; 7 bases fit TRBD1. The CDR3 has 15 amino acids. Germline CDR1 reads SNHLY; CDR2 reads FYNNEI. Germline trimming cut 3 bases from V and 8 bases from J; bases unmatched to any gene: 12. CDR3 bases: TGTGCCAGCAGTGACCTTCCCGGGACAGACGGCGAAGCTTTCTTT. It is translated as CASSDLPGTDGEAFF.

The V and J genes are TRBV10-2 and TRBJ1-2, with D maybe TRBD1 (5 bases). The CDR3 has 14 amino acids. Trimming pared 4 bases from V and 0 bases from J, leaving 9 bases between. The germline V gene has CDR1 WSHSY and CDR2 SAAADI. CDR3 sequence: CASSGKGANYGYTF. The CDR3 nucleotides are TGCGCCAGCAGTGGGAAAGGGGCTAACTATGGCTACACCTTC.

This chain joins TRBV24-1 and TRBJ2-3; the D gene is possibly TRBD1 (6 bases). Trimming left V 4 bases short and J 5 bases short, with 18 bases between. Per the germline V gene, CDR1 is KGHDR and CDR2 is SFDVKD. The CDR3 is made up of 16 amino acids. In DNA, the CDR3 is TGTGCCACCAGTGAATCTGGGGGCCCGCCGGGAGATACGCAGTATTTT. Protein product: CATSESGGPPGDTQYF.

The CDR3 sequence is CASSQDFSGNEKLFF. The CDR3 nucleotides read TGTGCCAGCAGCCAAGATTTCAGCGGTAATGAAAAACTGTTTTTT. The chain joins TRBV3-1 (or the pseudogene TRBV3-2) to TRBJ1-4; D gene ambiguous. CDR1 LGHDT and CDR2 YNNKEL come from the germline V gene (reference sequence). V lost 0 bases and J lost 4, with 9 bases in between. This CDR3 has 15 residues.

This rearrangement joins TRBV29-1 to TRBJ1-1; 10 bases fit TRBD1. V lost 6 bases, J lost 0 bases, and 4 bases stayed unmatched. The CDR3 sequence is 14 residues long. The germline V gene has CDR1 SQVTM and CDR2 ANQGSEA. CDR3 loop: CSVDRGAVNTEAFF. In DNA form, the CDR3 reads TGCAGCGTGGACAGGGGGGCCGTGAACACTGAAGCTTTCTTT. Complete variable domain (other parts from reference TRBV29-1 and TRBJ1-1): SAVISQKPSRDICQRGTSLTIQCQVDSQVTMMFWYRQQPGQSLTLIATANQGSEATYESGFVIDKFPISRPNLTFSTLTVSNMSPEDSSIYLCSVDRGAVNTEAFFGQGTRLTVV.

The V gene is TRBV3-1 (or the pseudogene TRBV3-2), the J gene TRBJ2-7, with D possibly TRBD2 on 6 matching bases. The ends were cut back, 3 bases at V and 3 bases at J, with 18 bases in the middle. The CDR3 covers 16 residues. Germline V gene lookup returns CDR1 LGHDT and CDR2 YNNKEL (reference sequence). This CDR3 is CASSHRNGAGSYEQYF. The CDR3 DNA is TGTGCCAGCAGCCATAGGAATGGCGCGGGGAGCTACGAGCAGTACTTC.

This clone has only a few counts. J is TRBJ1-3 and V is TRBV30; 8 bases match TRBD1. CDR1 and CDR2 from the germline V gene are GTSNPN and SVGIG (reference sequence). V lost 1 base to trimming and J lost 2 bases; unmatched junction nucleotides: 4. The CDR3 consists of 15 residues. CDR3 region: CAWSATGVPGNTIYF. CDR3 DNA: TGTGCCTGGAGTGCGACAGGGGTTCCTGGAAACACCATATATTTT.

The CDR3 sequence: CASSSSSYEQYF. In DNA form, the CDR3 reads TGTGCCAGCAGCTCGAGCTCCTACGAGCAGTACTTC. This chain connects TRBV7-2 to TRBJ2-7, with D unclear. This CDR3 comprises 12 residues. Germline loops: CDR1 SGHTA, CDR2 FQGNSA. V gave up 4 bases and J gave up 0 bases, with 4 bases separating them.

This chain joins TRBV6-5 and TRBJ1-2; D might be TRBD1 (5 bases). Germline V lookup: CDR1 MNHEY, CDR2 SVGAGI. This CDR3 has 14 amino acids. Trimming cost V 4 bases and J 5 bases, with 14 bases left between them. The CDR3 sequence: CASSSWGEAYGYTF. CDR3 nucleotide sequence: TGTGCCAGCAGTTCCTGGGGGGAAGCGTATGGCTACACCTTC.

The rearrangement links TRBV27 to TRBJ2-3, with a tentative D call TRBD1 (5 bases). The CDR3 is 15 residues long. CDR1 is MNHEY, CDR2 SMNVEV, per germline (reference sequence). V was pared by 1 base and J by 1 base, with 9 bases between. The CDR3 sequence is CASSLLGRGTDTQYF. DNA of the CDR3: TGTGCCAGCAGTTTATTGGGCAGGGGCACAGATACGCAGTATTTT.

By proportion, this clone is medium-sized. V gene TRBV7-2 combines with J gene TRBJ2-2; 8 bases map to TRBD2. The CDR3 is 15 amino acids. CDR1 is SGHTA and CDR2 is FQGNSA in the germline V gene. After removal of 6 bases from V and 7 bases from J, the junction contained 10 bases not matched to a gene. CDR3 residues: CASSPPGLEGGELFF. The DNA for the CDR3 is TGTGCCAGCAGTCCACCGGGACTAGAAGGCGGGGAGCTGTTTTTT.

J is TRBJ2-5 and V is TRBV6-5; possibly TRBD1 for D (6 bases). The V gene lost 8 bases and the J gene lost 2 bases, with 12 bases spanning the gap. Germline V gene lookup returns CDR1 MNHEY and CDR2 SVGAGI. This CDR3 has 13 residues. The CDR3 DNA sequence: TGTGCCAGCGCCGGGACACCGCAAGAGACCCAGTACTTC. Protein sequence: CASAGTPQETQYF.

The chain recombines TRBV19 with TRBJ1-6; 8 nucleotides line up with TRBD1. The germline V gene has CDR1 LNHDA and CDR2 SQIVND (reference sequence). V lost 5 bases to trimming and J lost 8 bases; unmatched junction nucleotides: 5. This CDR3 spans 14 amino acids. Here the CDR3 reads CASSGQGNHSPLHF. CDR3 DNA sequence: TGTGCCAGTAGTGGACAGGGAAACCATTCACCCCTCCACTTT.

A single count supports this clone. The rearrangement links TRBV5-1 to TRBJ2-2; D possibly corresponds to TRBD2 (5 bases). CDR1 is SGHRS and CDR2 is YFSETQ in the germline V gene. The CDR3 runs to 14 residues. V shed 2 bases and J shed 1 base, with 6 bases lying between them. CDR3 in DNA: TGCGCCAGCAGCTTCGAGGGGAACACCGGGGAGCTGTTTTTT. As protein: CASSFEGNTGELFF.

This chain connects TRBV18 to TRBJ1-3; TRBD1 agrees at 7 bases. The trim removed 6 bases at V and 4 bases at J, leaving 3 bases unmatched. The CDR3 is 13 residues long. Germline CDR1 reads KGHSH; CDR2 reads LQKENI. In DNA, the CDR3 is TGTGCCAGCTCGACAGGGTCCGGAAACACCATATATTTT. This encodes CASSTGSGNTIYF.

The CDR3: CASSLKGGGTEAFF. CDR3 in DNA: TGTGCCAGTAGTCTAAAGGGAGGAGGGACTGAAGCTTTCTTT. The gene calls are TRBV19 and TRBJ1-1; D is unclear. This CDR3 contains 14 residues. Between the trimmed V and J ends, which lost 5 bases and 5 bases, there was a span of 15 bases. The germline V gene has CDR1 LNHDA and CDR2 SQIVND (reference sequence).